This passage covers 21 T cell receptor beta chains from one sample sequenced in a study of T cells after yellow fever vaccination. TCRdb fed the 5' RACE reads into MiXCR, producing one record per CDR3 protein. The sample consists of some 320,000 distinct CDR3 sequences, about 4% of them appearing once. The material sequenced was PBMCs, taken 5 days after the yellow fever booster vaccination. Every receptor here comes from a man aged 18-30 years who received the YFV17D yellow fever vaccine.

This clonotype showed up many times. The rearrangement uses TRBV6-2 or TRBV6-3 and TRBJ2-1; 13 nucleotides agree with TRBD2. The ends lost 6 bases at V and 10 bases at J; junction bases unmatched: 9. This CDR3 has 15 residues. Per the germline V gene, CDR1 is MNHEY and CDR2 is SVGEGT. The CDR3 reads CASRPGLAGVGEQFF. CDR3 coding DNA: TGTGCCAGCAGACCCGGACTAGCGGGGGTCGGGGAGCAGTTCTTC.

This clonotype was counted between two and nine times. In nucleotides, the CDR3 is TGCGCCAGCAGCCGGTCGGGACAGGCCGGGGGCGAGCAGTACTTC. Translating gives CASSRSGQAGGEQYF. The chain links TRBV5-1 to TRBJ2-7; the match to TRBD1 covers 8 bases. The junction had 12 bases not matched to a gene; V was cut back by 4 bases and J by 6 bases. CDR3 length: 15 amino acids. Germline-derived CDR1 and CDR2 are SGHRS and YFSETQ.

This clonotype was counted at least ten times. For the CDR3, the DNA is TGTGCCTGGGATCTTGCGCTAGGGGGGAACACCGGGGAGCTGTTTTTT. Encoded protein: CAWDLALGGNTGELFF. This sequence joins TRBV30 and TRBJ2-2, with a tentative D call TRBD1 (6 bases). Trimming removed 5 bases at V and 1 base at J, with 17 bases between. Germline lookup yields CDR1 GTSNPN and CDR2 SVGIG (reference sequence). The CDR3 totals 16 residues.

This chain joins TRBV7-2 and TRBJ2-1; D uncertain. Germline V gene lookup returns CDR1 SGHTA and CDR2 FQGNSA. The CDR3 has 15 amino acids. V was trimmed by 1 base and J by 9 bases, leaving 16 bases between them. CDR3 coding DNA: TGTGCCAGCAGCTTAGGTCTCACCCCCGAGAGTGAGCAGTTCTTC. This sequence encodes CASSLGLTPESEQFF. The whole variable domain, remainder taken from reference TRBV7-2 and TRBJ2-1, is GAGVSQSPSNKVTEKGKDVELRCDPISGHTALYWYRQSLGQGLEFLIYFQGNSAPDKSGLPSDRFSAERTGGSVSTLTIQRTQQEDSAVYLCASSLGLTPESEQFFGPGTRLTVL.

This clonotype has ten or more counts. The rearrangement links TRBV7-6 to TRBJ2-2; D uncertain. Germline-derived CDR1 and CDR2 are SGHVS and FNYEAQ. V was shortened by 1 base and J by 3 bases, with 12 bases between the two germline ends. The CDR3 consists of 16 residues. The CDR3 bases are TGTGCCAGCAGCTTAGGGTCCCCCCCCGACACCGGGGAGCTGTTTTTT. Amino acid sequence: CASSLGSPPDTGELFF. Filled out from reference TRBV7-6 and TRBJ2-2, the complete variable domain reads GAGVSQSPRYKVTKRGQDVALRCDPISGHVSLYWYRQALGQGPEFLTYFNYEAQQDKSGLPNDRFSAERPEGSISTLTIQRTEQRDSAMYRCASSLGSPPDTGELFFGEGSRLTVL.

V usage is TRBV18 and J usage is TRBJ1-2, with D perhaps matching TRBD1 (6 bases). Germline loops: CDR1 KGHSH, CDR2 LQKENI. Trimming removed 2 bases at V and 8 bases at J, with 6 bases between. The CDR3 is made up of 11 amino acids. The CDR3 reads CASSPDRGYTF. The CDR3 DNA reads as TGTGCCAGCTCACCAGACAGGGGCTACACCTTC.

This clonotype was seen a few times. The V gene is TRBV5-1, the J gene TRBJ2-3; 16 bases match TRBD2. V shed 0 bases and J 6 bases; nucleotides not matched to a gene: 4. The CDR3 is 17 amino acids. Germline V lookup: CDR1 SGHRS, CDR2 YFSETQ. In DNA, the CDR3 is TGCGCCAGCAGCTTGGCGGGACTAGCGGGGGGGCTTGATACGCAGTATTTT. As protein: CASSLAGLAGGLDTQYF.

This clonotype was detected only a few times. This rearrangement joins TRBV11-2 to TRBJ1-5; D call uncertain. Looked up from germline, CDR1 is SGHAT and CDR2 is FQNNGV. V dropped 6 bases and J dropped 0 bases, with 9 bases sitting between them. The CDR3 length is 14 residues. The DNA of the CDR3 is TGTGCCAGCAGTGTTGACACTAGCAATCAGCCCCAGCATTTT. Amino acids: CASSVDTSNQPQHF.

The rearrangement links TRBV5-1 to TRBJ2-3; 10 bases fit TRBD1. The CDR3 has 15 residues. After removal of 3 bases from V and 4 bases from J, the junction contained 5 bases not matched to a gene. Germline V CDR1 and CDR2: SGHRS, YFSETQ. In nucleotides, the CDR3 is TGCGCCAGCAGCTCCGGGACAGGGGTTTCAGATACGCAGTATTTT. As protein: CASSSGTGVSDTQYF.

This clonotype was counted only a few times. The J gene is TRBJ2-7, the V gene TRBV5-4; D might be TRBD1 (6 bases). The ends were cut back, 1 base at V and 2 bases at J, with 7 bases in the middle. CDR1 SGHNT and CDR2 YYREEE come from the germline V gene (reference sequence). This CDR3 contains 13 residues. The CDR3 here is CASSLTGTYEQYV. Written as DNA, the CDR3 is TGTGCCAGCAGCTTGACAGGGACCTACGAGCAGTACGTC.

This clonotype was counted ten times or more. The chain joins TRBV29-1 to TRBJ2-6; D assignment may be TRBD1 or TRBD2 (5 bases each). Germline lookup yields CDR1 SQVTM and CDR2 ANQGSEA. CDR3 length: 16 residues. Trimming took 5 bases from V and 0 from J, leaving 14 bases between them. The CDR3 here is CSVFRDGSSGANVLTF. The CDR3 DNA reads TGCAGCGTTTTCCGGGACGGGTCCTCTGGGGCCAACGTCCTGACTTTC.

There are many counts of this clonotype. The rearrangement joins TRBV10-3 to TRBJ2-1; TRBD2 agrees at 9 bases. CDR3 length equals 15 residues. V was clipped by 0 bases and J by 6 bases; unmatched bases: 3. Germline V CDR1 and CDR2: ENHRY, SYGVKD. CDR3 nucleotides: TGTGCCATCAGTGAGTCGGAGACTAGCGGCAATGAGCAGTTCTTC. Amino acid sequence: CAISESETSGNEQFF.

The gene calls are TRBV9 and TRBJ1-3, with 7 bases matching TRBD1. Germline V CDR1 and CDR2: SGDLS, YYNGEE. V shed 3 bases, J shed 0 bases, and the junction held 15 bases outside the gene matches. This CDR3 comprises 19 residues. The CDR3 DNA is TGTGCCAGCAGCGCGACCGGGACAGACCTCCCCGTCTCTGGAAACACCATATATTTT. It translates to CASSATGTDLPVSGNTIYF.

This clonotype was seen a handful of times. The rearrangement joins TRBV7-2 to TRBJ1-1; no firm D call. V was pared by 6 bases and J by 0 bases, with 11 bases between. The CDR3 spans 14 residues. The V gene's germline CDR1 is SGHTA and CDR2 FQGNSA. CDR3 sequence: CASRALEMNTEAFF. The CDR3 region has the DNA TGTGCCAGCAGGGCCTTGGAAATGAACACTGAAGCTTTCTTT. The full variable domain, rest sourced from reference TRBV7-2 and TRBJ1-1, is GAGVSQSPSNKVTEKGKDVELRCDPISGHTALYWYRQSLGQGLEFLIYFQGNSAPDKSGLPSDRFSAERTGGSVSTLTIQRTQQEDSAVYLCASRALEMNTEAFFGQGTRLTVV.

This clonotype has ten or more counts. The gene calls are TRBV14 and TRBJ2-1; the D gene could be TRBD1 or TRBD2 (5 bases each). Looked up from germline, CDR1 is SGHDN and CDR2 is FVKESK. The V end was cut by 5 bases, the J end by 9 bases, with 11 bases between. This CDR3 is 12 amino acids long. The CDR3 sequence is CASSTGAAEQFF. CDR3 DNA: TGTGCCAGCAGCACCGGGGCAGCTGAGCAGTTCTTC. The variable domain in full, with the rest retrieved from reference TRBV14 and TRBJ2-1, is EAGVTQFPSHSVIEKGQTVTLRCDPISGHDNLYWYRRVMGKEIKFLLHFVKESKQDESGMPNNRFLAERTGGTYSTLKVQPAELEDSGVYFCASSTGAAEQFFGPGTRLTVL.

This clonotype was found a few times. The chain uses TRBV6-5 and TRBJ2-1; D is ambiguous. The germline V gene has CDR1 MNHEY and CDR2 SVGAGI. V gave up 7 bases and J gave up 0 bases, with 13 bases separating them. The CDR3 contains 15 residues. The CDR3 protein is CASKLGPNSYNEQFF. The CDR3, as DNA: TGTGCCAGCAAATTAGGGCCTAACTCCTACAATGAGCAGTTCTTC.

The V and J genes are TRBV15 and TRBJ1-2; 9 bases are shared with TRBD1. The germline V gene has CDR1 LNHNV and CDR2 YYDKDF (reference sequence). Trimming at V came to 1 base and at J to 6 bases, leaving 9 bases not matched to a gene. The CDR3 is 16 residues long. CDR3 protein: CATSRVGNRGLHGYTF. The CDR3 bases are TGTGCCACCAGCAGAGTGGGGAACAGGGGGCTTCATGGCTACACCTTC.

This clonotype turned up a few times. V gene TRBV11-2 combines with J gene TRBJ2-7, with 8 bases matching TRBD2. V was clipped by 0 bases and J by 5 bases; unmatched bases: 6. The CDR3 length is 15 residues. Per germline, CDR1 SGHAT and CDR2 FQNNGV. CDR3 DNA sequence: TGTGCCAGCAGCTTAGATCCGGGGGGGCAGGACGAGCAGTACTTC. It specifies CASSLDPGGQDEQYF.

This clonotype was picked up a small number of times. This chain links TRBV11-2 with TRBJ2-5, with TRBD2 identical over 7 bases. The V gene end was trimmed by 4 bases and the J gene end by 4 bases; junction bases not matched to a gene: 6. The CDR3 length is 14 residues. Per germline, CDR1 SGHAT and CDR2 FQNNGV. The DNA of the CDR3 is TGTGCCAGCAGCTACCCGTCGGGGGGAGAGACCCAGTACTTC. Its translation is CASSYPSGGETQYF.

This clonotype was recorded many times. The V call is TRBV9, the J call TRBJ1-2, with D perhaps TRBD1 (5 bases). The germline CDR1 and CDR2 sequences are SGDLS and YYNGEE. Trimming pared 0 bases from V and 8 bases from J, leaving 17 bases between. The CDR3 spans 15 residues. CDR3 in DNA: TGTGCCAGCAGCGTAGACCTGGACACTCTAGGAGGCTACACCTTC. As protein: CASSVDLDTLGGYTF.

This clonotype has more than one count but fewer than ten. The chain has TRBV7-8 and TRBJ1-2, with a tentative D call TRBD1 (5 bases). The CDR3 sequence is 13 residues long. The V end was cut by 6 bases, the J end by 7 bases, with 15 bases between. Germline assignment: CDR1 SGHVS and CDR2 FQNEAQ. In DNA, the CDR3 is TGTGCCAGCAGTCTCTCAGGGAGCGGTGGCTACACCTTC. Translation: CASSLSGSGGYTF.